This TCR beta chain originates from a study of cytomegalovirus exposure and HLA in healthy donors. Profiled with immunoSEQ multiplex PCR; TCRdb holds only in-frame clones, not every one. The profile covers under 75,000 clones, with around 95% appearing a single time and over 6.5% taken by the ten largest. V shed 0 bases and J shed 6 bases, with 23 bases lying between them. The CDR3 totals 18 residues. CDR1 is LNHNV and CDR2 is YYDKDF in the germline V gene (reference sequence). The material sequenced was PBMCs. The V call is TRBV15, the J call TRBJ1-2, with D possibly matching TRBD1 (5 bases). The receptor comes from a woman younger than 35 in good health and CMV-seropositive. CDR3 protein: CATSRDFRSRGRIHGYTF. The DNA of the CDR3 is TGTGCCACCAGCAGAGATTTTCGGTCGCGGGGACGGATTCATGGCTACACCTTC.